Here is one T cell receptor beta chain with its context. These data originate in a study of blood T cell repertoires in COVID-19. Study overall: There were acute and convalescent COVID-19 samples, and they came from the United States, Italy and Spain. Sources were T cells, B-cell-depleted T cells, or PBMCs; the material itself was cDNA or gDNA.

Authors' analysis steps: Amplification with reference gene primers provided the estimates of nucleated cell counts. Libraries were prepared by immunoSEQ multiplex PCR; TCRdb keeps only in-frame clonotypes and omits some of them. The V and J calls and clone size come from that table; D and trimming were worked out from the DNA. The sample carries around 130,000 clones, 88% recorded once. This CDR3 is 16 amino acids long. In germline, CDR1 is SGHVS, CDR2 FNYEAQ. The germline V and J ends were trimmed by 7 bases and 7 bases, with 22 bases remaining between them. The genes are TRBV7-6 and TRBJ2-2, with D tentatively TRBD1 (5 bases). The sequenced sample was peripheral blood. The sequence was obtained from a man aged 60 to 75 with active or convalescent COVID-19. The CDR3: CASTMAGPGWVGELFF. The DNA for the CDR3 is TGTGCCAGCACCATGGCCGGGCCAGGGTGGGTCGGGGAGCTGTTTTTT.